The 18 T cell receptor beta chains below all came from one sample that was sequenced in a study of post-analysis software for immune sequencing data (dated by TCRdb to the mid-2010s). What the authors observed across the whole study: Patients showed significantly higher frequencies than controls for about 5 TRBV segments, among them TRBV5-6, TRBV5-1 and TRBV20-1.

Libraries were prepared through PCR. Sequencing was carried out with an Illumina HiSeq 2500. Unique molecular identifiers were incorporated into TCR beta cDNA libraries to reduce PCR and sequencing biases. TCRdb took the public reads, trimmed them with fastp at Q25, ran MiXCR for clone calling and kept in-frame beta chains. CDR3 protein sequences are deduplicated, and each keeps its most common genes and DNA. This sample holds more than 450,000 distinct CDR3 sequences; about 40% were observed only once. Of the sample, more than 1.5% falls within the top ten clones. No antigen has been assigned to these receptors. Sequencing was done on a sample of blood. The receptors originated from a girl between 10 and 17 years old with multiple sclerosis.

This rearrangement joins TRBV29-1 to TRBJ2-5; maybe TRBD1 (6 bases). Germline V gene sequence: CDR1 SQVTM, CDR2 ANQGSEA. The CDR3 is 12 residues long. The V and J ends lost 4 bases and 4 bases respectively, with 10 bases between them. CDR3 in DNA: TGCAGCGTTGTTATGGGGGCAGAGACCCAGTACTTC. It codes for CSVVMGAETQYF.

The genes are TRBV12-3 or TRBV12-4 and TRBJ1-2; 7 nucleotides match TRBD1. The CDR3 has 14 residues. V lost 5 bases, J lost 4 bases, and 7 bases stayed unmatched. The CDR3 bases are TGTGCCAGCAGTCGACAGGGCCGCGTCTATGGCTACACCTTC. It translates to CASSRQGRVYGYTF.

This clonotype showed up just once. CDR3: CASIPIAGGLSSYNEQFF. CDR3 DNA sequence: TGCGCCAGCATCCCTATAGCGGGAGGGTTAAGCTCCTACAATGAGCAGTTCTTC. The gene calls are TRBV5-1 and TRBJ2-1; TRBD2 agrees at 11 bases. CDR3 length: 18 residues. The germline V gene has CDR1 SGHRS and CDR2 YFSETQ. V lost 6 bases to trimming and J lost 0 bases; unmatched junction nucleotides: 11.

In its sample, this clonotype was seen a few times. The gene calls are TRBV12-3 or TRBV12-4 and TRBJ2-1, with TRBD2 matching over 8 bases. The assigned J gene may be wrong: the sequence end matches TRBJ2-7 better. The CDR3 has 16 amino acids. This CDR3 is CASSSDQRELSYEQYF. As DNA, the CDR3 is TGTGCCAGCAGTTCCGACCAGCGGGAGCTTTCCTACGAGCAGTACTTC.

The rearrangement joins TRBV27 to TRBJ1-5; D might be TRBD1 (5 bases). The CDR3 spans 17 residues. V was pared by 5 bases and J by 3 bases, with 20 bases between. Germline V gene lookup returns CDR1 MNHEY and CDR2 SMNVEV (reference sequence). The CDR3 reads CASSIRVPTINNQPQHF. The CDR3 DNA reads TGTGCCAGCAGTATCAGGGTTCCCACTATAAACAATCAGCCCCAGCATTTT.

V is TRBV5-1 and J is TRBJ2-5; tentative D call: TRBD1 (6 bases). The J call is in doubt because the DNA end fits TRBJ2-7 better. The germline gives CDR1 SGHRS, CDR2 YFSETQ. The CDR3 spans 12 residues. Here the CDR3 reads CASSSQGAEQYF. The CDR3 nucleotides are TGCGCCAGCAGCTCACAGGGTGCCGAGCAGTACTTC.

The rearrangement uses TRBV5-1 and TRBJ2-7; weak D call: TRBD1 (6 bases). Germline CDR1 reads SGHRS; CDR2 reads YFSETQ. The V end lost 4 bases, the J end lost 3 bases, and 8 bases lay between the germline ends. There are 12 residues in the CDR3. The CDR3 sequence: CASSTTGYEQYF. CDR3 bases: TGCGCCAGCAGCACGACAGGCTACGAGCAGTACTTC.

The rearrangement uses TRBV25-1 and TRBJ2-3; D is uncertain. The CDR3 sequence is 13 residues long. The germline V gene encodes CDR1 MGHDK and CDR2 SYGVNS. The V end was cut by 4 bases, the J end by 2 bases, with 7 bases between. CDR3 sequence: CASSAALTDTQYF. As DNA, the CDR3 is TGTGCCAGCAGTGCGGCCCTCACAGATACGCAGTATTTT.

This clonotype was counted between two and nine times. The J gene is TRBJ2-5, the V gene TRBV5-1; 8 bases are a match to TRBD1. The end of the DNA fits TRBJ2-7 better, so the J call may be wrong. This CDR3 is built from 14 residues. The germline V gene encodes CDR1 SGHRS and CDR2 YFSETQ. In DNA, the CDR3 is TGCGCCAGCAGCTCGACAGGGGAGATCAGCGAGCAGTACTTC. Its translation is CASSSTGEISEQYF.

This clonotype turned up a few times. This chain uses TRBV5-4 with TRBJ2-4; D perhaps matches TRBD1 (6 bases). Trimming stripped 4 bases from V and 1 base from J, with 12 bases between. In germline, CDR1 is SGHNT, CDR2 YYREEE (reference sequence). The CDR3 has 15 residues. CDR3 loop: CASSPAGDAKNIQYF. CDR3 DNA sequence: TGTGCCAGCAGCCCGGCAGGGGACGCCAAAAACATTCAGTACTTC.

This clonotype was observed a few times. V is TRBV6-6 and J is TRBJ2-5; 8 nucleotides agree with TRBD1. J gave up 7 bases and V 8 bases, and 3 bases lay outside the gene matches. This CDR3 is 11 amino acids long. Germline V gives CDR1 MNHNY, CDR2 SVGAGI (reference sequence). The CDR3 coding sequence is TGTGCCAGCCTCCAGGGGGCGACCCAGTACTTC. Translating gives CASLQGATQYF.

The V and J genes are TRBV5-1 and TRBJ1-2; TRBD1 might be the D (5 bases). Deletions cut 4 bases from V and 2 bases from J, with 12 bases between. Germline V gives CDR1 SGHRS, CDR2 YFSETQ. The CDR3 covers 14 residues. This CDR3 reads CASSPGRVNYGYTF. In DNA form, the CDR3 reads TGCGCCAGCAGCCCGGGGCGGGTGAACTATGGCTACACCTTC.

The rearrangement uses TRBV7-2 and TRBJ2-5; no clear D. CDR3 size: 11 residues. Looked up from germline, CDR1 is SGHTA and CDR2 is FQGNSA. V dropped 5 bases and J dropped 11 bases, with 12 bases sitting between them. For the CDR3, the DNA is TGTGCCAGCAGCGCCTCTAGAGAGCAGTACTTC. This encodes CASSASREQYF.

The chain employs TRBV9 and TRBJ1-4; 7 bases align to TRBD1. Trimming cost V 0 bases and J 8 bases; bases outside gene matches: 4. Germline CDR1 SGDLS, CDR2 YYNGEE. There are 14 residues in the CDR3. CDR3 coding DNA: TGTGCCAGCAGCGTAGAGGGGGCGGGAGAAAAACTGTTTTTT. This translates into CASSVEGAGEKLFF.

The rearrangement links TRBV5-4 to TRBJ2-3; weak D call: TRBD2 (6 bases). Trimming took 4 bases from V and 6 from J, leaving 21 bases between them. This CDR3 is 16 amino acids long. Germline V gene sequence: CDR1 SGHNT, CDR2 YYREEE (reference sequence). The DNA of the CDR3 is TGTGCCAGCAGCCTCGTGGGGGGAGGCGTGGGGGATACGCAGTATTTT. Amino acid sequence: CASSLVGGGVGDTQYF.

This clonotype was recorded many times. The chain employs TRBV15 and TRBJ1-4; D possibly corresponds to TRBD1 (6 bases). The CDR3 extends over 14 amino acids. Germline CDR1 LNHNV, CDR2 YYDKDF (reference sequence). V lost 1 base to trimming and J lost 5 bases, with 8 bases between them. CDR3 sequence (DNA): TGTGCCACCAGCAGAGGGACAGAGAATGAAAAACTGTTTTTT. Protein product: CATSRGTENEKLFF.

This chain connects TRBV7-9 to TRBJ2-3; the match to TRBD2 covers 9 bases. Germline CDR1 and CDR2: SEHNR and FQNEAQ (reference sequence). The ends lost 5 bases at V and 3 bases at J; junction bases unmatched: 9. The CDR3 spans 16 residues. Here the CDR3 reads CASSPRGGQKTDTQYF. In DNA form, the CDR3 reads TGTGCCAGCAGCCCGCGGGGGGGCCAAAAGACAGATACGCAGTATTTT.

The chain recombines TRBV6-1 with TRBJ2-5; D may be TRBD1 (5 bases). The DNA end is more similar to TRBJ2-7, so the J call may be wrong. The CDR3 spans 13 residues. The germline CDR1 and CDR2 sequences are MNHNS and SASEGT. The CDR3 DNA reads TGTGCCAGCAGGGGCAGGGCGGTGTACGAGCAGTACTTC. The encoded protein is CASRGRAVYEQYF.